Reported below is one T cell receptor beta chain. The method was immunoSEQ multiplex PCR; TCRdb's version includes in-frame clones alone and lacks a portion of them. The profile covers some 9,300 clones, with approximately 72% appearing a single time and about 4.6% taken by the ten largest. Time point in this sample: cycle 4 day 1 (C4D1), after about 6 weeks of nivolumab. No patient escaped relapse after autologous stem cell transplantation, and brentuximab vedotin exposure varied. Out of thawed PBMCs, magnetic negative selection purified CD4+ T cells. This CDR3 is 15 amino acids long. Per germline, CDR1 SQVTM and CDR2 ANQGSEA. The trim removed 5 bases at V and 6 bases at J, leaving 13 bases unmatched. The data stem from a study of PD-1 blockade in classical Hodgkin lymphoma.

This receptor was taken from a human donor with classical Hodgkin lymphoma. This chain uses TRBV29-1 with TRBJ2-1; 7 bases are a match to TRBD2. Material: CD4+ T cells from blood, obtained before the fourth cycle of nivolumab. The CDR3 here is CSVRSGGGSGNEQFF. DNA of the CDR3: TGCAGCGTTCGGTCGGGCGGGGGTTCTGGCAATGAGCAGTTCTTC.